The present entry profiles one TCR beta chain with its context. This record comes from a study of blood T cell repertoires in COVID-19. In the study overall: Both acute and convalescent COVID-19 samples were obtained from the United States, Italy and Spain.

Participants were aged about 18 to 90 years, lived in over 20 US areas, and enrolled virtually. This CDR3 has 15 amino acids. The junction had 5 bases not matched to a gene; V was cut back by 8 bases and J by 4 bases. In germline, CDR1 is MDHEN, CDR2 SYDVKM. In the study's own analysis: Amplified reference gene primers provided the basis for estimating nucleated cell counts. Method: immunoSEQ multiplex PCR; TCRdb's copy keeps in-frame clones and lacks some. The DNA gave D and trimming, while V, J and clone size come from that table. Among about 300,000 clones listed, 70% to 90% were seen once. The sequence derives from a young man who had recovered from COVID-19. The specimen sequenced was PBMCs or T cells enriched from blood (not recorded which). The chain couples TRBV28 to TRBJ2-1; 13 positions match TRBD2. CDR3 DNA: TGTGCCAGCTATCGGACTAGCGGGGGTTACAATGAGCAGTTCTTC. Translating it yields CASYRTSGGYNEQFF. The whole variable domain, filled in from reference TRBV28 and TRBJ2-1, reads DVKVTQSSRYLVKRTGEKVFLECVQDMDHENMFWYRQDPGLGLRLIYFSYDVKMKEKGDIPEGYSVSREKKERFSLILESASTNQTSMYLCASYRTSGGYNEQFFGPGTRLTVL.